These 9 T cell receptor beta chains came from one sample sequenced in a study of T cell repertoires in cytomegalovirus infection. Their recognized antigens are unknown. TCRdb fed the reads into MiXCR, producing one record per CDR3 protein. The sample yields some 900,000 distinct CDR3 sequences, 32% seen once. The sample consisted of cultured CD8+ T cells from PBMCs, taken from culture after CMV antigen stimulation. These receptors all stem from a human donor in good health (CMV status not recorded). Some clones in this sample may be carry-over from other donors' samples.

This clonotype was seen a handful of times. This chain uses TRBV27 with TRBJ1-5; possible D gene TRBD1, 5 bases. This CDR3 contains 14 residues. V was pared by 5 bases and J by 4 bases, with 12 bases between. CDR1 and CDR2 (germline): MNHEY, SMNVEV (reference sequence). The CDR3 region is CASSLDSPNQPQHF. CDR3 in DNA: TGTGCCAGCAGTCTAGACAGCCCAAATCAGCCCCAGCATTTT.

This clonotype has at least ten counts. This chain's CDR3 is CASSLGDRTNYGYTF. In DNA form, the CDR3 reads TGTGCCAGCAGCTTAGGGGACAGAACTAACTATGGCTACACCTTC. V and J are TRBV7-2 and TRBJ1-2, with 7 bases identical to TRBD1. V was clipped by 1 base and J by 0 bases; unmatched bases: 2. Germline V gene lookup returns CDR1 SGHTA and CDR2 FQGNSA. This CDR3 spans 15 amino acids.

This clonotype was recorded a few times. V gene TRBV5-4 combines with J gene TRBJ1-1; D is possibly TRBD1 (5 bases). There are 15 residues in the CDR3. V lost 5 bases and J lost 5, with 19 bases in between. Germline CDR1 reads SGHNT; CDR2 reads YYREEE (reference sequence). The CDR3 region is CASSSRGALGTEAFF. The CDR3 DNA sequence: TGTGCCAGCAGTTCTCGGGGCGCGTTAGGTACTGAAGCTTTCTTT.

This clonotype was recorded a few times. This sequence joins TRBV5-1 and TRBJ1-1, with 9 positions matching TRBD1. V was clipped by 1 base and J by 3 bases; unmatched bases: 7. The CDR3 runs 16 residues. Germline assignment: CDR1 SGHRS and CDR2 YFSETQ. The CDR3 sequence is CASSLKTGGLDTEAFF. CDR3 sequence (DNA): TGCGCCAGCAGCTTGAAGACAGGGGGATTGGACACTGAAGCTTTCTTT.

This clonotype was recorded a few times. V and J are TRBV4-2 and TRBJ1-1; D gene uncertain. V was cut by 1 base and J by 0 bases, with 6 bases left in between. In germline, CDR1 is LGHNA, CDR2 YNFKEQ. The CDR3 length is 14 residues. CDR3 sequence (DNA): TGTGCCAGCAGCCAAGTAGGAATGAACACTGAAGCTTTCTTT. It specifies CASSQVGMNTEAFF.

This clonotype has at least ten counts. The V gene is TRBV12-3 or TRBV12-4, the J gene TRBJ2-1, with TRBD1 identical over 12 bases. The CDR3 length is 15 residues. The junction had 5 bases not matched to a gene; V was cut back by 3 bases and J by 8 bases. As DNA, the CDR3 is TGTGCCAGCAGTTTTCGGGACAGGGGGCTCGATGAGCAGTTCTTC. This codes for CASSFRDRGLDEQFF.

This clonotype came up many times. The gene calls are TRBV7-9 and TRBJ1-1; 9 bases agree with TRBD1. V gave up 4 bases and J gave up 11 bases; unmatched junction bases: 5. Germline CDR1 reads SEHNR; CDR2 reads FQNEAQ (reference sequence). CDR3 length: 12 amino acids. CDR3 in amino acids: CASSSGTGRAFF. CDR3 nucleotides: TGTGCCAGCAGCTCCGGGACAGGGAGGGCTTTCTTT.

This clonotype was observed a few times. CDR3 nucleotides: TGTGCCAGCAGCTCCTGGCGGGGGGGGGCCAAAAACATTCAGTACTTC. As protein: CASSSWRGGAKNIQYF. The chain combines TRBV7-2 with TRBJ2-4; 9 bases line up with TRBD2. CDR3 length: 16 amino acids. Germline V gene data show CDR1 as SGHTA and CDR2 as FQGNSA. The J segment lost 1 base and the V segment lost 4 bases, leaving 5 bases of the junction unmatched.

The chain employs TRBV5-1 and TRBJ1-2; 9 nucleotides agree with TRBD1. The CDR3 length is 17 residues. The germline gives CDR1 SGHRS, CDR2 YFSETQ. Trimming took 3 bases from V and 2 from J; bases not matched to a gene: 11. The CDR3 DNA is TGCGCCAGCAGCTCTTACGGGACAGGGACCGCCAACTATGGCTACACCTTC. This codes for CASSSYGTGTANYGYTF.